This TCR beta chain is from a study of tumor and adjacent non-tumor tissue in lung cancer. Study as a whole: The cohort had roughly 12 adenocarcinoma, a couple of squamous cell and 1 small cell patients. Samples averaged roughly 4 million productive TCRbeta reads each. Findings and caveats of the study: Shorter survival was associated with higher TCR diversity in tumors.

On this clonotype: No antigen is known for it.

Three rounds of nested PCR, following a modified ARM-PCR protocol, produced the TCRbeta library. TCRdb re-called the multiplex PCR reads through MiXCR, storing one row per CDR3 protein. The data contain 110,000 or so distinct CDR3 sequences, roughly 75% of them singletons. This sample's RNA came from whole unsorted tissue. The CDR3 sequence is 15 residues long. Per the germline V gene, CDR1 is SGHNT and CDR2 is YENEEA. V was cut by 1 base and J by 1 base, with 8 bases left in between. Sequences were obtained from lung tumor tissue. J is TRBJ2-1 and V is TRBV11-3; a possible D gene is TRBD2 (5 bases). The clonotype originates from a woman aged 60-70 years with non-small cell lung cancer. CDR3: CASSLVGSSYNEQFF. The DNA for the CDR3 is TGTGCCAGCAGCTTAGTAGGGAGTTCCTACAATGAGCAGTTCTTC.